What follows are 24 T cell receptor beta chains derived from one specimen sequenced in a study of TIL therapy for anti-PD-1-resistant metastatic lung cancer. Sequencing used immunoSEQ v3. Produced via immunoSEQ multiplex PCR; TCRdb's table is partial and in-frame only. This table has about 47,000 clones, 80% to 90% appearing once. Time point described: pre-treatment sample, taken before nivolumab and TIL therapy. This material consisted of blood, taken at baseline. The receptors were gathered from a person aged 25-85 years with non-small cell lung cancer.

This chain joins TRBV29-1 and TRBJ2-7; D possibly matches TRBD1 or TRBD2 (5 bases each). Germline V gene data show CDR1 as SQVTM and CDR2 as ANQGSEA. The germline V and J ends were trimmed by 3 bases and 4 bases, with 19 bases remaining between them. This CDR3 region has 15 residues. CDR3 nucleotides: TGCAGCGTTGACTTCCGGGACCTCTTTTTTTACGAGCAGTACTTC. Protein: CSVDFRDLFFYEQYF.

CDR3 nucleotides: TGTGCCAGCAGCGTGACGCCGGGGAGTGGAACAGATACGCAGTATTTT. It is translated as CASSVTPGSGTDTQYF. V and J are TRBV9 and TRBJ2-3, with D tentatively TRBD2 (5 bases). In germline, CDR1 is SGDLS, CDR2 YYNGEE. V gave up 2 bases and J gave up 3 bases, with 16 bases separating them. The CDR3 is 16 residues long.

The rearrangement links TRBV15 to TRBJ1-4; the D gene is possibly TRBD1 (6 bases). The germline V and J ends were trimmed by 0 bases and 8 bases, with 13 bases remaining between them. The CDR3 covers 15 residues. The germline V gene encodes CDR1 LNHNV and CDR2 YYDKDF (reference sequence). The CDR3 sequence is CATSREQGRGEKLFF. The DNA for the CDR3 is TGTGCCACCAGCAGAGAACAGGGAAGAGGAGAAAAACTGTTTTTT.

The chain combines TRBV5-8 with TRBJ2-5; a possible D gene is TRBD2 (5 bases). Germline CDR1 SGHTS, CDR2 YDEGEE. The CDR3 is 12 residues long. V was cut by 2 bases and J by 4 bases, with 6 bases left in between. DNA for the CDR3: TGTGCCAGCAGCTTTGGGAGAGAGACCCAGTACTTC. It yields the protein CASSFGRETQYF.

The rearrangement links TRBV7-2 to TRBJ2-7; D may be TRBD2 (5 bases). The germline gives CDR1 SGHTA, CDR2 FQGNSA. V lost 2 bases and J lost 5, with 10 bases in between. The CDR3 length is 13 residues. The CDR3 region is CASSLSVRDEQYF. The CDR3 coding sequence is TGTGCCAGCAGCTTATCGGTGCGGGACGAGCAGTACTTC.

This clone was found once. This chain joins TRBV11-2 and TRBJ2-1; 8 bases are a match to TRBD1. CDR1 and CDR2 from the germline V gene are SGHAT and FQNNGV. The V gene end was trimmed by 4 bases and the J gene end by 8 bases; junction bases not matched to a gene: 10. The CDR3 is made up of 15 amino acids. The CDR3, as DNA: TGTGCCAGCAGCTCACCGGGACAGGCTACAGATGAGCAGTTCTTC. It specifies CASSSPGQATDEQFF.

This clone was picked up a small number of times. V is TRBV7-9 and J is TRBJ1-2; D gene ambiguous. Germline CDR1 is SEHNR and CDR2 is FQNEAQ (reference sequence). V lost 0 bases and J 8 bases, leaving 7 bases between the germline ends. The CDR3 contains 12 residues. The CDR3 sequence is CASSLAWEGYTF. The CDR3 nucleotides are TGTGCCAGCAGCTTAGCCTGGGAAGGCTACACCTTC.

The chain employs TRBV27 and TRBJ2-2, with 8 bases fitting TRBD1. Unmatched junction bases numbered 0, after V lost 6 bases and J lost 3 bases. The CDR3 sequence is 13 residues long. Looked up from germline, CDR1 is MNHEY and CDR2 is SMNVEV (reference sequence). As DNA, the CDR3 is TGTGCCAGCAGGACAGGGGACACCGGGGAGCTGTTTTTT. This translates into CASRTGDTGELFF.

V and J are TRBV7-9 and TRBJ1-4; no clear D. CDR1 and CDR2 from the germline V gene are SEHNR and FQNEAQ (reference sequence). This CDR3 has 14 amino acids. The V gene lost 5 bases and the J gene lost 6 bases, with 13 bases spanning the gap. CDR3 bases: TGTGCCAGCAGCCCTCCCGGACTGGATGAAAAACTGTTTTTT. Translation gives CASSPPGLDEKLFF. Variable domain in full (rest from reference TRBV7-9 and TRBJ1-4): DTGVSQNPRHKITKRGQNVTFRCDPISEHNRLYWYRQTLGQGPEFLTYFQNEAQLEKSRLLSDRFSAERPKGSFSTLEIQRTEQGDSAMYLCASSPPGLDEKLFFGSGTQLSVL.

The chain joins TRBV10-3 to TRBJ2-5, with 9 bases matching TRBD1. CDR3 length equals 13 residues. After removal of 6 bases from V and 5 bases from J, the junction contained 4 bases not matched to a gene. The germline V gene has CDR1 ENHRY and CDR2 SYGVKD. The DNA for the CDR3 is TGTGCCATCAGACAGGGGGCATGGGAGACCCAGTACTTC. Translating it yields CAIRQGAWETQYF.

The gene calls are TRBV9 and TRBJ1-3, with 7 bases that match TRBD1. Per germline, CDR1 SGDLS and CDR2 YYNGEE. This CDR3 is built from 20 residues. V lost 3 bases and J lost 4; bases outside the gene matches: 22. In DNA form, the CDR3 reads TGTGCCAGCAGCGCACCACGGGGAGGGGGCCCCCTTACTGGGGGAAACACCATATATTTT. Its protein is CASSAPRGGGPLTGGNTIYF.

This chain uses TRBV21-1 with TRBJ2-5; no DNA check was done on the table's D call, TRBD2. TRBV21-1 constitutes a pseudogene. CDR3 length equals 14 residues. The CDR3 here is CASSKPGGEETQYF. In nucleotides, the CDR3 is TGTGCCAGCAGCAAACCGGGAGGGGAAGAGACCCAGTACTTC.

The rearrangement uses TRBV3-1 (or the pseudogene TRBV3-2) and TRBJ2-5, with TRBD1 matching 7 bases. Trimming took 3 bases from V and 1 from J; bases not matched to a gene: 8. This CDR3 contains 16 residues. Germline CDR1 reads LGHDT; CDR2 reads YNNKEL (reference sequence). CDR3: CASSHLGGRPQETQYF. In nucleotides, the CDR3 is TGTGCCAGCAGCCACCTAGGGGGCAGACCCCAAGAGACCCAGTACTTC.

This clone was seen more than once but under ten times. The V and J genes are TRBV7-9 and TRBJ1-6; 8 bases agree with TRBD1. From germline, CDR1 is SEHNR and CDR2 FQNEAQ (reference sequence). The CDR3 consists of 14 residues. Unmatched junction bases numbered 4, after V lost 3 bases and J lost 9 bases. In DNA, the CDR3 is TGTGCCAGCAGCTTTACTACAGGGGGTTCACCCCTCCACTTT. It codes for CASSFTTGGSPLHF.

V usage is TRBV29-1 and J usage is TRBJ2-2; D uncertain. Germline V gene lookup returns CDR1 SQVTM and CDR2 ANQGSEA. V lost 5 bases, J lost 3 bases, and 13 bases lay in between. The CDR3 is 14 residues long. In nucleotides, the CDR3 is TGCAGCGTTCGGAAGAGTTTGGACACCGGGGAGCTGTTTTTT. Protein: CSVRKSLDTGELFF.

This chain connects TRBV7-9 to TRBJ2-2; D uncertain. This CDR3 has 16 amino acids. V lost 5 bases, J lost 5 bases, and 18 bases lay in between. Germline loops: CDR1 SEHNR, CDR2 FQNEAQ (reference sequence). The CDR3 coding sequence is TGTGCCAGCAGCAAGAGTACAACACAAAGGACCGGGGAGCTGTTTTTT. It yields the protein CASSKSTTQRTGELFF.

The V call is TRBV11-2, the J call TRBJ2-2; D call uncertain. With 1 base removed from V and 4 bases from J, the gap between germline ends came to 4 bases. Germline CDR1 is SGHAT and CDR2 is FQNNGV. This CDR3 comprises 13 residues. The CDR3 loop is CASSLGPTGELFF. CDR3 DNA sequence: TGTGCCAGCAGCTTAGGCCCCACCGGGGAGCTGTTTTTT.

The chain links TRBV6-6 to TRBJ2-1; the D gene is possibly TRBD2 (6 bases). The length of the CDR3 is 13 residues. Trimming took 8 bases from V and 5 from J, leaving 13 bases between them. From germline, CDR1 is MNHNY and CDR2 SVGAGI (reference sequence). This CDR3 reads CASGQEGHNEQFF. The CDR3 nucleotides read TGTGCCAGCGGCCAGGAGGGTCACAATGAGCAGTTCTTC.

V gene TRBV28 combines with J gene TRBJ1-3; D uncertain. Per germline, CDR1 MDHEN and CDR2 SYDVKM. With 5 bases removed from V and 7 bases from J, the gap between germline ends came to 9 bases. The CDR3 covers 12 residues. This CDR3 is CASSQAFNTIYF. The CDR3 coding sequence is TGTGCCAGCAGTCAGGCGTTCAACACCATATATTTT.

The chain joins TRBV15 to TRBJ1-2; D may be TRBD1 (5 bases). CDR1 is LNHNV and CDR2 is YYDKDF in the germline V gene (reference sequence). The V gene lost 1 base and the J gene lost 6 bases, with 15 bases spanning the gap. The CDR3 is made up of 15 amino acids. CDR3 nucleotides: TGTGCCACCAGCAGAGCTCCAGGGCTTTTCGATGGCTACACCTTC. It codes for CATSRAPGLFDGYTF.

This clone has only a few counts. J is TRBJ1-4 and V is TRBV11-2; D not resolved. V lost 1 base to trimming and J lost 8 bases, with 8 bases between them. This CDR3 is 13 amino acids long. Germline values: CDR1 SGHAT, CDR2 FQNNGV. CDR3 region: CASSLAMVEKLFF. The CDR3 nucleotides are TGTGCCAGCAGCTTAGCGATGGTCGAAAAACTGTTTTTT.

The CDR3 reads CASSQGQGGSNQPQHF. The CDR3 DNA is TGTGCCAGCAGCCAAGGACAGGGCGGGAGCAATCAGCCCCAGCATTTT. The chain employs TRBV7-6 and TRBJ1-5; 8 nucleotides line up with TRBD1. Germline CDR1 is SGHVS and CDR2 is FNYEAQ. The CDR3 is 16 residues long. Trimming at V came to 5 bases and at J to 1 base, leaving 7 bases not matched to a gene.

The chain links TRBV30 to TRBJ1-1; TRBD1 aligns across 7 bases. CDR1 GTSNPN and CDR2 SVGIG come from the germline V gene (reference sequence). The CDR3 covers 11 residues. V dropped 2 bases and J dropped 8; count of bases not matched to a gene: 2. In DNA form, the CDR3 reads TGTGCCTGGAGTCCGGACAGGGAAGCTTTCTTT. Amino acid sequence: CAWSPDREAFF.

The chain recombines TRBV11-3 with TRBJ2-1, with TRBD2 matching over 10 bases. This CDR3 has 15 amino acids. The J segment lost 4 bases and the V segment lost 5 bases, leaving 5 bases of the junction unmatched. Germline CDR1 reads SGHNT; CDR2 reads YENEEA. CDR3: CASSTGTSVYNEQFF. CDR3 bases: TGTGCCAGCAGCACAGGGACTAGCGTTTACAATGAGCAGTTCTTC.